The TCR beta chain described here comes from a study of blood T cells in healthy people across ages. Regarding the study as a whole: A roughly linear age-dependent decrease characterized TCR beta diversity per million T cells.

Germline V gives CDR1 LGHDT, CDR2 YNNKEL (reference sequence). The V end was cut by 3 bases, the J end by 6 bases, with 13 bases between. This CDR3 has 14 residues. On this clonotype itself: Its antigen is currently unknown.

Through a sample-barcoded 5' primer and a J-beta primer mix, a second PCR was run for about 6 to 12 cycles. MiXCR, run by TCRdb on the 5' RACE reads, gives a single entry per CDR3 protein. Altogether roughly 1,800,000 distinct CDR3 sequences are present, 49% being singletons, with the ten largest covering over 2%. The TCR sequence derives from a woman aged 35 to 49 in good health. The rearrangement links TRBV3-1 to TRBJ2-3; possibly TRBD2 for D (5 bases). The sample was blood. As DNA, the CDR3 is TGTGCCAGCAGCCATCAAATTAGCGCGGATACGCAGTATTTT. Its translation is CASSHQISADTQYF.